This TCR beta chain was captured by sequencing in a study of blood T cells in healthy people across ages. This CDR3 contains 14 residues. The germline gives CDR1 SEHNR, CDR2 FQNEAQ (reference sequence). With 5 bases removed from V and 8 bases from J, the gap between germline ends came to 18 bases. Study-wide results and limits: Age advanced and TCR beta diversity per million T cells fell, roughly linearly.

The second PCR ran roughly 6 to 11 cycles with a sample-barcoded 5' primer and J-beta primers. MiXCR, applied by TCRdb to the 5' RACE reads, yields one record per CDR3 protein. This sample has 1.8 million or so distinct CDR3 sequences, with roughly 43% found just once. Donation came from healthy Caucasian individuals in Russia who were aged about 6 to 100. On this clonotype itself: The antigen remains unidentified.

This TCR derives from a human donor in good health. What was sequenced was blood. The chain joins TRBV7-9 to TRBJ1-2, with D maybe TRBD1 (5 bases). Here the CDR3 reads CASSRDSSPAGYTF. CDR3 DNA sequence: TGTGCCAGCAGCCGAGACAGTTCGCCGGCGGGCTACACCTTC.